The entry that follows covers one T cell receptor beta chain sequence. Its antigen is still unknown. No clone much larger than this one lies a single base away; base qualities are absent. The CDR3 numbers 15 residues from cysteine through phenylalanine. Of the read, only the CDR3 DNA is kept; its 45 bases are in frame from base 1. Trimming takes 0 bases from V and 4 bases from J, and the germline ends sit 12 bases apart. The germline V gene yields LGHNA for CDR1 and YNFKEQ for CDR2. This entry comes from a study of cytomegalovirus exposure and HLA in healthy donors (dated by TCRdb to about 2017). Turning to the overall study: In an earlier analysis of 587 of the donors, 276 Gb of sequence data and some 120 million unique TCR beta sequences from 180 million or so T cells were reported. The later analysis used no new phenotypic data to find candidate immune exposures, relying instead on TCR beta sequences and their occurrence across donors. Among 300 to 500 genotyped donors of the cohort, an average of about 220,000 unique TCR beta nucleotide sequences was sequenced per donor, of which 15% to 20% were non-productive. The study aimed to test whether cataloging public T cell receptors could reveal signatures of past pathogen exposure. Because of strong linkage in the cohort, four or five DR-DQ haplotypes were treated as single units for association and clustering. Approximately 330 gigabases of sequencing data and around 85 million unique TCR sequences made up an early release that covered roughly 670 HLA-typed donors. The number of typed donors differed by locus: about 629-630 for A, B, C, DRB1 and DQB1; 500 to 550 for DQA1; 600 to 610 for DPA1; and around 470 for DPB1. The genetic ancestry cluster associated with self-reported Caucasian donors included over 80% of the 300 to 450 genotyped donors. To study patterns of TCR occurrence, a later analysis re-analyzed previously published TCR beta repertoires from 600 to 750 donors and added high-resolution HLA genotyping. In an earlier analysis of a few hundred of the donors, high-throughput TCR beta sequencing was used to judge whether each TCR beta V gene segment behaved as functional or pseudogenic. The study profiled the T cell repertoires of under 850 subjects by immunosequencing and related them to cytomegalovirus serostatus. A separate validation cohort of about 110 different subjects was used in addition to the 666-subject first cohort. To predict cytomegalovirus infection status, the study brought together high-throughput TCR immunosequencing, statistical association of individual TCRs with disease status, and machine learning. A later genetic analysis took genome-wide SNP genotypes for about three fifths of the 666 donors and used that subset as a discovery cohort. All discovery cohort repertoires had been generated using a single sequencing platform. Donor age, sex, ethnicity and CMV serostatus were collected together with the repertoire data. Both class I and class II loci were covered by HLA typing, at four-digit resolution.

Study-wide findings and limitations: Correlated functional status among segregating V segments might be attributable to linkage disequilibrium, but an unknown experimental factor could not be ruled out. According to a later analysis, most CMV-associated TCR beta chains appeared to be HLA-restricted, and the HLA associations seemed to be driven largely by CMV exposure. Over 15 rarely observed V segments, including chromosome 9 orphons, were excluded from the earlier analysis of several hundred of the donors because counts were too low. In a later analysis, HLA-associated TCR beta chains showed more clonal expansion and lower generation probabilities than non-associated chains that were equally common. In a later analysis, several top co-occurrence clusters were reported to appear linked to parvovirus B19, influenza, CMV and Epstein-Barr virus. Broadly in line with IMGT annotations, most TCR beta V segments showed up in productive rearrangements about 87% or about 30% of the time in an earlier analysis of 587 of the donors. Because HLA typing was unavailable for some donors at each locus, only the typed subset was used in association tests. When HLA alleles, especially DR and DQ, strongly co-occurred, TCR associations were difficult to assign to individual alleles. According to a later analysis, TCR association rates differed among HLA loci, with DRB1 alleles showing the most associated TCRs and HLA-C alleles showing the fewest. A further reported finding was that TCR beta sequences accurately predicted the HLA-A and HLA-B alleles for most subjects in the first cohort. The cohort was sequenced for TCR beta chains only, and without alpha or paired-chain data the features that could be detected were limited. Presence/absence analyses assumed roughly uniform sequencing depth across donors, an assumption that may not hold. The study listed 164 TCR beta chains as associated with cytomegalovirus. The classifier was reported to diagnose cytomegalovirus status with high specificity and sensitivity in both the original cohort and the validation cohort. In a later genetic analysis, fewer N-insertions in productive TCRs were reported among donors in an Asian-associated ancestry cluster than the approximately 710-donor mean. Some IMGT-functional V segments, including TRBV6-2 and TRBV6-3, could not be distinguished by the 87-base-pair reads and were therefore excluded. In a later genetic analysis, a missense DCLRE1C variant was associated with V-gene and J-gene trimming of TCR beta chains, and the association was replicated in an independent cohort. Specific HLA alleles were associated with 15,000 to 20,000 TCR beta sequences at a false discovery rate of 0.05 in a later analysis. A group of highly shared sequence variants was considered likely to be a technical artifact of the sequencing pipeline. It was suggested by the authors that the approach could potentially be generalized to other disease states and immunological phenotypes. CMV serostatus was the only immune exposure information available for the cohort. Most TCR sequences were observed very rarely across donors, whereas some public TCRs were present in many individuals. A few of the identified cytomegalovirus-associated TCR beta chains were confirmed in vitro to be specific for cytomegalovirus antigens.

The cohort consisted of 600 or so healthy bone marrow donors. All cohort members were sampled while nominally healthy, although unrecorded immune exposures were likely present. The donor tested CMV seropositive, placing the donor among the approximately 290 seropositive members of the cohort. Every donor gave a peripheral blood sample, and the peripheral blood mononuclear cells from that sample were used for TCR beta sequencing. The Qiagen DNeasy Blood Extraction Kit was used to extract genomic DNA from the blood cell samples. The library was prepared using the immunoSEQ multiplex PCR assay. For the multiplex PCR, a mixture combining 60 forward primers for TCR Vbeta segments and 13 reverse primers for TCR Jbeta segments was used. Amplification of the CDR3 region of rearranged TCR beta genes was performed with a multiplex PCR assay on genomic DNA. On the Illumina HiSeq System, the amplified TCR beta libraries were sequenced as 87-base-pair reads. In the authors' own workflow: Across the 700 or so repertoires, a later analysis counted 78 million or so unique TCR beta chains, roughly 11 million of which were shared by at least two donors. Raw reads were error-corrected and collapsed into unique sequences with a nearest-neighbor algorithm that merged closely related sequences to remove PCR and sequencing errors. Alignment of CDR3 sequences to IMGT reference sequences was used to assign V, D and J gene segments. Each retained sequence needed at least a six-nucleotide match to both a V gene segment and a J gene segment. A rearrangement counted as productive if the CDR3 had no stop codons and remained in frame with V and J, and every other rearrangement counted as non-productive. Following IMGT convention, CDR3 was defined as the stretch from the second conserved V-encoded cysteine to the conserved J-encoded phenylalanine. In an earlier analysis of roughly 610 of the donors, sequences lacking an unambiguous match to a single V gene segment were excluded. In an earlier analysis of approximately 560 of the donors, a V segment was called functional when productive rearrangements were above 56.7%, and segregating when the standard deviation between donors exceeded 5%. A statistical classification framework was built to diagnose cytomegalovirus status from the catalog of TCR beta chain sequences. A later analysis assigned V and J genes by comparing TCR nucleotide sequences with IMGT/GENE-DB human TR gene sequences. In a later analysis, CDR3 sequences and most-parsimonious VDJ recombination scenarios were assigned using the TCRdist pipeline. In a later analysis, each TCR beta chain was defined by its CDR3 amino acid sequence together with its V-gene family, and reads lacking a unique V-gene family were excluded. To address suspected cross-contamination and a sequencing artifact, a later analysis removed under 600 highly shared, low-generation-probability nucleotide sequences. A later analysis calculated a clonal expansion index for each public chain from normalized within-repertoire ranks of inferred template counts. Generation probabilities in a later analysis came from a VDJ recombination model fitted to out-of-frame rearrangements, and those results were checked against IGoR. In a later analysis, hypergeometric tests were used to score TCR-TCR, TCR-HLA and TCR-CMV co-occurrence, with a repertoire-size bias correction applied to TCR pairs. In a later analysis, false discovery rates were estimated by permuting HLA or CMV assignments 20 times. In a later analysis, co-occurring TCRs were grouped with DBSCAN, and TCRdist sequence similarity was added when clustering was performed within HLA-allele-positive subsets. Repertoires with fewer than 30,000 or more than 120,000 public chains were left out of co-occurrence clustering, as were five repertoires with anomalous nucleotide sharing. As stored in TCRdb, this immuneACCESS dataset retains in-frame rearrangements with V and J assigned. A fraction of the clones does not appear; measured against another copy, unresolved V genes explain less than half of the discrepancy, and the remainder lacks a known reason. V, J and clone size derive from that table, while D and trimming were established from the DNA sequence. In all, the sample holds about 110,000 clones, and over 65% of those were seen once. In total, the top ten clones hold 13% of the sample.

Recombination joined TRBV4-2 with TRBJ1-2; TRBD1 is perhaps the D gene, given 6 matching bases. The sample taken for sequencing was PBMCs. This receptor was obtained from a man younger than 45 in good health and CMV-seropositive. The nucleotide sequence reads as follows: TGTGCCAGCAGCCAAGATGGCAGGGGCGGCTATGGCTACACCTTC. It is translated as CASSQDGRGGYGYTF.